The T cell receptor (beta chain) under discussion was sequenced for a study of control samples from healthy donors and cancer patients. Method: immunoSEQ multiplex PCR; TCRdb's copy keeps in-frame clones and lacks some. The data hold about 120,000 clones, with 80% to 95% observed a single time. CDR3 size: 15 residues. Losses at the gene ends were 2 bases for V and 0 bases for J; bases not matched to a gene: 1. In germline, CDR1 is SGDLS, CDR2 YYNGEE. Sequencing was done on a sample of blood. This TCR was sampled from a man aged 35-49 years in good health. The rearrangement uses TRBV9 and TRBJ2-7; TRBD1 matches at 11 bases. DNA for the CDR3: TGTGCCAGCAGCGTCGGACAGGGGGCCTCCTACGAGCAGTACTTC. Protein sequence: CASSVGQGASYEQYF. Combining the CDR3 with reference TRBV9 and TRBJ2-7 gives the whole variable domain DSGVTQTPKHLITATGQRVTLRCSPRSGDLSVYWYQQSLDQGLQFLIQYYNGEERAKGNILERFSAQQFPDLHSELNLSSLELGDSALYFCASSVGQGASYEQYFGPGTRLTVT.